This entry is about one T cell receptor beta chain. The sample belongs to a study of OX40 agonist ivuxolimab in advanced cancers. Study background: Three partial responders included one hepatocellular carcinoma patient and two cutaneous melanoma patients.

This table comes from immunoSEQ multiplex PCR, and its TCRdb copy is limited to in-frame clones, with some not included. The sample has tens of thousands of clones, 80% seen once. Germline V gene data show CDR1 as SGHAT and CDR2 as FQDESV (reference sequence). V trimming: 5 bases; J trimming: 5 bases; junction bases outside the gene matches: 10. The CDR3 is 15 residues long. The chain is built from TRBV11-1 and TRBJ2-7, with 9 bases identical to TRBD1. This TCR came from an adult with an advanced solid tumor such as melanoma, head and neck, liver or kidney cancer. Sequences were derived from CD4+ or CD8+ T cells sorted from blood, sampled in a trial of the OX40 agonist ivuxolimab. The CDR3 bases are TGTGCCAGCAGCCGTGGACAGGGGCGAATGGACGAGCAGTACTTC. It specifies CASSRGQGRMDEQYF.